This TCR beta chain was retrieved from a study of blood T cell repertoires in COVID-19. Study-wide background: Collection of acute and convalescent COVID-19 samples took place in the United States, Italy and Spain. PBMCs, B-cell-depleted T cells, or T cells were the source of the cDNA or gDNA that made up the material.

The CDR3 sequence is 15 residues long. The V gene's germline CDR1 is SSHAT and CDR2 FNYEAQ (reference sequence). Patients in Seattle were enrolled during active infection, then followed longitudinally. About this clone itself: One junction end disagrees with the germline gene, perhaps due to a read error.

Libraries were prepared by immunoSEQ multiplex PCR; TCRdb keeps only in-frame clonotypes and omits some of them. The data show approximately 140,000 clones, about nine tenths seen once. This sequence was found in a human donor with COVID-19, enrolled during active disease. The donor label of this sample is uncertain. V is TRBV7-7 and J is TRBJ2-1; tentatively, D is TRBD2 (6 bases). The sample comprised peripheral blood. The CDR3 reads CASSLDGGSYNEQFF. CDR3 sequence (DNA): TGTGCTAGCAGCTTAGACGGGGGTTCCTACAATGAGCAGTTCTTC.